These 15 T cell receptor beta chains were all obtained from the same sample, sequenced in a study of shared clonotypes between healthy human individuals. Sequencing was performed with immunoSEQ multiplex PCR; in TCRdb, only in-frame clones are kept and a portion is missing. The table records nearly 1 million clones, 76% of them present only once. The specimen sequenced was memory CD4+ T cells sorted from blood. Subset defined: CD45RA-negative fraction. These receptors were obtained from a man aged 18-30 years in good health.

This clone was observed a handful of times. For the CDR3, the DNA is TGTGCCAGCAGCACTACCTTCGGTACAAACTATGGCTACACCTTC. Its translation is CASSTTFGTNYGYTF. The chain couples TRBV9 to TRBJ1-2; D not resolved. Germline V gives CDR1 SGDLS, CDR2 YYNGEE. V was cut by 4 bases and J by 2 bases, with 15 bases left in between. CDR3 length: 15 residues. Full variable domain (outside the CDR3, taken from reference TRBV9 and TRBJ1-2): DSGVTQTPKHLITATGQRVTLRCSPRSGDLSVYWYQQSLDQGLQFLIQYYNGEERAKGNILERFSAQQFPDLHSELNLSSLELGDSALYFCASSTTFGTNYGYTFGSGTRLTVV.

The CDR3 DNA reads TGTGCCAGCAGGCTTCCCGCTAACTATGGCTACACCTTC. Translated, it gives CASRLPANYGYTF. The rearrangement links TRBV6-6 to TRBJ1-2; the D is unclear. Germline V lookup: CDR1 MNHNY, CDR2 SVGAGI (reference sequence). Deletions cut 6 bases from V and 0 bases from J, with 8 bases between. This CDR3 is 13 amino acids long.

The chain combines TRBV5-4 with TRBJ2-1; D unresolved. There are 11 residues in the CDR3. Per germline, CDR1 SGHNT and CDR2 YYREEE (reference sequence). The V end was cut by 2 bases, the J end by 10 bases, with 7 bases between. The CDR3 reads CASSFDREQFF. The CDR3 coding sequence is TGTGCCAGCAGCTTTGATAGGGAGCAGTTCTTC.

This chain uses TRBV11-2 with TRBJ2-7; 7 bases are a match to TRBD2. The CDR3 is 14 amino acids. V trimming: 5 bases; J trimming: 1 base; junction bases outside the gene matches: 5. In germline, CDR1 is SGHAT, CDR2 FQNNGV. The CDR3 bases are TGTGCCAGCAGCAGCCGGGGACTATCCTACGAGCAGTACTTC. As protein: CASSSRGLSYEQYF.

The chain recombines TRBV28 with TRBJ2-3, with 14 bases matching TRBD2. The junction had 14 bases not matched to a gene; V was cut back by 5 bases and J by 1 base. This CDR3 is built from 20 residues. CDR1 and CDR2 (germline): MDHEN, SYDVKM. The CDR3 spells CASSPSGLAGANLRTDTQYF. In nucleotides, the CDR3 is TGTGCCAGCAGTCCCTCGGGACTAGCGGGGGCCAACCTACGCACAGATACGCAGTATTTT.

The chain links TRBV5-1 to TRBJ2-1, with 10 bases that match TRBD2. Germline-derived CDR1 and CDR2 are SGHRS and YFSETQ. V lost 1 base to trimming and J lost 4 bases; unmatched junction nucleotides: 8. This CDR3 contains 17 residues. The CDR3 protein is CASSLQASGGLYNEQFF. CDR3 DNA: TGCGCCAGCAGCTTGCAGGCTAGCGGGGGACTATACAATGAGCAGTTCTTC.

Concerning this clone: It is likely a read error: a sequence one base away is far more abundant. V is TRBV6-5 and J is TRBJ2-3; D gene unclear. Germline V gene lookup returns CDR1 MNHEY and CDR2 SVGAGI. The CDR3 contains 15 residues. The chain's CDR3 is CASSHSMWGTDTQYF. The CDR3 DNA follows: TGTGCCAGCAGTCACTCGATGTGGGGCACAGATACGCAGTATTTT.

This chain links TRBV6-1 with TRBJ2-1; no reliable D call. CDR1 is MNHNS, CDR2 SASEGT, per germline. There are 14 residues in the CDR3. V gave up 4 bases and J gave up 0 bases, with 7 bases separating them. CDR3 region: CASSALSSYNEQFF. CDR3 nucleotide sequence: TGTGCCAGCAGTGCGCTAAGCTCCTACAATGAGCAGTTCTTC.

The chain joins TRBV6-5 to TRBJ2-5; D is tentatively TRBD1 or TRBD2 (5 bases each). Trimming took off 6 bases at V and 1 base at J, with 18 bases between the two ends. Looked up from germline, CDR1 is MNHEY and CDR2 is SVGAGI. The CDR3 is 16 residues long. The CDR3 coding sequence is TGTGCCAGCAGCTACAACCCCGTCGGGACCCAAGAGACCCAGTACTTC. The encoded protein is CASSYNPVGTQETQYF.

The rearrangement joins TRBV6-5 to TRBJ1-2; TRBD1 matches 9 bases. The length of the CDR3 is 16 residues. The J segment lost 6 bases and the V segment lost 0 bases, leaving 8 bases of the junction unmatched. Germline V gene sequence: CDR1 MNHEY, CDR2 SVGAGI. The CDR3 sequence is CASSYSKGTGSHGYTF. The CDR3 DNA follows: TGTGCCAGCAGTTACTCGAAAGGGACAGGGTCCCATGGCTACACCTTC.

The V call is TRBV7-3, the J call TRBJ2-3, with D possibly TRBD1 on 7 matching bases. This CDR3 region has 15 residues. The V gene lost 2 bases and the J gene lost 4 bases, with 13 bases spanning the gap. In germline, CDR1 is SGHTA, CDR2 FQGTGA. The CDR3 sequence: CASSLQGGGADTQYF. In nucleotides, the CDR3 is TGTGCCAGCAGCTTACAAGGGGGCGGGGCAGATACGCAGTATTTT.

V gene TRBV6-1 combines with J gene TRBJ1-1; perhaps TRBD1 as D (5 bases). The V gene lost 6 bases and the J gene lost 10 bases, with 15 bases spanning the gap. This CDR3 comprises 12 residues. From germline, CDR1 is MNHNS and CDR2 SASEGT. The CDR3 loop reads CASRNEGLRAFF. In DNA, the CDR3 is TGTGCCAGCAGAAATGAGGGGTTACGAGCTTTCTTT.

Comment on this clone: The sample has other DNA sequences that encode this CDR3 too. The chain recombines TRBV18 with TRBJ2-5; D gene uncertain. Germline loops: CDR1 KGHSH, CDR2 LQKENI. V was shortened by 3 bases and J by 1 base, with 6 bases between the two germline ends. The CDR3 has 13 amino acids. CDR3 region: CASSPGAQETQYF. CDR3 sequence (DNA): TGTGCCAGCTCACCGGGTGCCCAAGAGACCCAGTACTTC.

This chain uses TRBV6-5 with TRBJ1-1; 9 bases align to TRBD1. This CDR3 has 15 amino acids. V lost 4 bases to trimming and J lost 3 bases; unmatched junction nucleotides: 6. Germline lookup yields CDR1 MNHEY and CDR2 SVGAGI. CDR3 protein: CASSLQGALHTEAFF. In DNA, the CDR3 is TGTGCCAGCAGTTTACAGGGGGCCCTTCACACTGAAGCTTTCTTT.

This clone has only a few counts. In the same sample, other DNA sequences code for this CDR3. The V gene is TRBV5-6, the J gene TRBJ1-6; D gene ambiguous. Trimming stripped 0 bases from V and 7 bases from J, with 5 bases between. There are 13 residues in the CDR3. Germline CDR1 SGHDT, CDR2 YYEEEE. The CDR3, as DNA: TGTGCCAGCAGCTTGGGGGTCAATTCACCCCTCCACTTT. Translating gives CASSLGVNSPLHF.